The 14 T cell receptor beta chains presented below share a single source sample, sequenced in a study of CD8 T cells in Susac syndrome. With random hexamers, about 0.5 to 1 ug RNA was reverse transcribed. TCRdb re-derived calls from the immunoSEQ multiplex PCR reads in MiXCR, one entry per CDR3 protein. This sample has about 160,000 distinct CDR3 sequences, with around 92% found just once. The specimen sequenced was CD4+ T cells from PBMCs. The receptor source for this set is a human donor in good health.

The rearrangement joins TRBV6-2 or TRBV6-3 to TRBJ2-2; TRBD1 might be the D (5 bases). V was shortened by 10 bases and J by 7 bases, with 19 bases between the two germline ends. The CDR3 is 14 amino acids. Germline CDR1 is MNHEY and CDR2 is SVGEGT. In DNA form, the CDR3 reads TGTGCCACTTCGACAGTAAAGAATGGCGGGGAGCTGTTTTTT. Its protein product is CATSTVKNGGELFF.

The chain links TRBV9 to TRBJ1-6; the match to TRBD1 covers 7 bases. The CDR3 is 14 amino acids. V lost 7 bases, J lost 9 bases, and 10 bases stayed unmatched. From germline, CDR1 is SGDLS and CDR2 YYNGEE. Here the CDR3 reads CASGRQGWGSPLHF. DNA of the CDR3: TGTGCCAGCGGAAGACAGGGATGGGGTTCACCCCTCCACTTT. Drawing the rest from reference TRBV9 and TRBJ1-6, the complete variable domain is DSGVTQTPKHLITATGQRVTLRCSPRSGDLSVYWYQQSLDQGLQFLIQYYNGEERAKGNILERFSAQQFPDLHSELNLSSLELGDSALYFCASGRQGWGSPLHFGNGTRLTVT.

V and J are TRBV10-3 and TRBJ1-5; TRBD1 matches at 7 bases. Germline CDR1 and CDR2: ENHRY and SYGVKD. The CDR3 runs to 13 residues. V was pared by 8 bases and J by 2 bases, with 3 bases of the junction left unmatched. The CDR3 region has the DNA TGTGCCATCGGTACAGGGGGCAATCAGCCCCAGCATTTT. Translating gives CAIGTGGNQPQHF.

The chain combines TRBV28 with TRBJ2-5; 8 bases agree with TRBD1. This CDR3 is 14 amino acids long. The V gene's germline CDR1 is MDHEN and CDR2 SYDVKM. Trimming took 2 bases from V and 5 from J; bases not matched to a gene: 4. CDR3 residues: CASSLVDRVETQYF. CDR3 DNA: TGTGCCAGCAGTTTAGTGGACAGGGTTGAGACCCAGTACTTC.

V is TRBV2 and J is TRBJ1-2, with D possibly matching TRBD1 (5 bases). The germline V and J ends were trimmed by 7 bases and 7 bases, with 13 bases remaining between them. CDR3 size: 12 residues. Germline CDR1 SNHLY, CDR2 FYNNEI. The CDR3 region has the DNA TGTGCCAGCACTCAGACAGAAGGTGGCTACACCTTC. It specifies CASTQTEGGYTF.

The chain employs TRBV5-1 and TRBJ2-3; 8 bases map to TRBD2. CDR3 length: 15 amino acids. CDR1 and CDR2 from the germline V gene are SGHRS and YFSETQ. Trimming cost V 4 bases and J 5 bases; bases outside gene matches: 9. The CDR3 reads CASSPERGPRDTQYF. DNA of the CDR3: TGCGCCAGCAGCCCCGAGCGGGGGCCGCGAGATACGCAGTATTTT.

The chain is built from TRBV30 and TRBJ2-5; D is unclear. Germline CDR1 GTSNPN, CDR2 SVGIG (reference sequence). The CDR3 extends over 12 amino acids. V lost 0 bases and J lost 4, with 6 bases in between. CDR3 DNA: TGTGCCTGGAGTGTGGATCGAGAGACCCAGTACTTC. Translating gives CAWSVDRETQYF. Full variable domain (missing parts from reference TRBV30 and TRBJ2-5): SQTIHQWPATLVQPVGSPLSLECTVEGTSNPNLYWYRQAAGRGLQLLFYSVGIGQISSEVPQNLSASRPQDRQFILSSKKLLLSDSGFYLCAWSVDRETQYFGPGTRLLVL.

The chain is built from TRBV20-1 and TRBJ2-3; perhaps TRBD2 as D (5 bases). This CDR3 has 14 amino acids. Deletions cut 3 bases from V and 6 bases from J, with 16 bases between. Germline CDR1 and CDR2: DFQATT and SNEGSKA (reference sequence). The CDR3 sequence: CSARGREGGDTQYF. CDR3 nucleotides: TGCAGTGCTAGGGGCCGGGAAGGCGGGGATACGCAGTATTTT.

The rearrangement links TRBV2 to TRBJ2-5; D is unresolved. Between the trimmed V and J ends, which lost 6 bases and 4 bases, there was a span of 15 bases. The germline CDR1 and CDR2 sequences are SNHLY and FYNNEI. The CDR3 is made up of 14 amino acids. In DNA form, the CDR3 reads TGTGCCAGCAGCGGGCCGACCGAGAGAGAGACCCAGTACTTC. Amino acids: CASSGPTERETQYF.

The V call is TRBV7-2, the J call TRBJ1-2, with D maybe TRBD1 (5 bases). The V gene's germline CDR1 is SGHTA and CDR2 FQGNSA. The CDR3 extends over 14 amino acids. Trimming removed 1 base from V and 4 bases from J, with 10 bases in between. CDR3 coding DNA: TGTGCCAGCAGCTTAGGTCAGGGTGGCTATGGCTACACCTTC. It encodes CASSLGQGGYGYTF.

CDR3 nucleotide sequence: TGTGCCAGCAGTTACCTCGGGGACAGTAGCTCCTACAATGAGCAGTTCTTC. Encoded protein: CASSYLGDSSSYNEQFF. The genes are TRBV6-2 or TRBV6-3 and TRBJ2-1; 7 bases fit TRBD1. Unmatched junction bases numbered 7, after V lost 2 bases and J lost 0 bases. Germline V CDR1 and CDR2: MNHEY, SVGEGT. The CDR3 is 17 residues long.

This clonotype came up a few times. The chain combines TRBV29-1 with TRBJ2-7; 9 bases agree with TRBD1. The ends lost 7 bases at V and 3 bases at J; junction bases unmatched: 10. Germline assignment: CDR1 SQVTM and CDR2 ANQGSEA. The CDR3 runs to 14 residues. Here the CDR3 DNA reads TGCAGCGCCTACCGAGGGACAGGGAACTACGAGCAGTACTTC. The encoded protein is CSAYRGTGNYEQYF.

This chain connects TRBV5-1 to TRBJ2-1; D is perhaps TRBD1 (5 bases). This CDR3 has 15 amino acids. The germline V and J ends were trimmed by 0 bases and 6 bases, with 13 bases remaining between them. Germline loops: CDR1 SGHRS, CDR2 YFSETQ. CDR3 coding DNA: TGCGCCAGCAGCTTGGCCAGGAACAGGCTCAATGAGCAGTTCTTC. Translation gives CASSLARNRLNEQFF.

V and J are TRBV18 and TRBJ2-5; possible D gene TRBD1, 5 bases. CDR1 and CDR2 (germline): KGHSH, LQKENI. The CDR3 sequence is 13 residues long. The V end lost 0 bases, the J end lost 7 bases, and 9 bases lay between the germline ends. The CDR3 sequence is CASSPPDRGTQYF. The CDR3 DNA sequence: TGTGCCAGCTCACCACCGGATAGGGGGACCCAGTACTTC.